This TCR beta chain was recovered during a study of graft-versus-host responses after intestinal transplantation. Study-level background: All of the recipients had induction that used anti-thymocyte globulin, then tacrolimus and steroids for three to four years.

Assay: immunoSEQ multiplex PCR; the TCRdb copy retains only in-frame clones and omits some. This sample yields about 89,000 clones, of which roughly 91% are seen a single time; 2% to 2.5% belongs to the top ten. As for this clone: Its matching antigen is unknown.

This CDR3 comprises 15 residues. V shed 2 bases and J shed 0 bases, with 8 bases lying between them. The germline V gene has CDR1 MGHRA and CDR2 YSYEKL. Study-level results: GvH clones were identified in recipient marrow, with some first appearing in ileum or blood. Graft-donor T cell macrochimerism in patients accompanied high graft-versus-host to host-versus-graft clonal ratios in allografts.

This sequence was found in a human donor who received an intestinal transplant. The material sequenced was unstimulated CD8+ T cells sorted from spleen or lymph node cells, taken before intestinal transplant. The chain recombines TRBV4-1 with TRBJ1-3, with TRBD1 as a possible D gene (6 bases). CDR3 loop: CASSQQGSSGNTIYF. For the CDR3, the DNA is TGCGCCAGCAGCCAACAGGGGAGCTCTGGAAACACCATATATTTT.